Below, 5 T cell receptor beta chains from the same sample are listed, as sequenced in a study of human T cells and chemical hapten exposure (dated by TCRdb to the early 2020s). Libraries were constructed by RACE. Data came from a NextSeq 500. TCRdb redid the processing of the public reads, applying fastp at Q25 and MiXCR, and retained in-frame beta chains. Records with the same CDR3 protein are collapsed into one entry carrying the most frequent genes and DNA. A total of more than 80,000 distinct CDR3 sequences appear in this sample, under 14% of them only once. About 3% of the sample is taken by the ten largest. The sample's time point label, decoded: pre-sensitization, week 0. What the treatment or condition label conveys for this sample: therapeutic diphenylcyclopropenone sensitization with weekly scalp DPC. The sample consisted of whole blood, taken in connection with sensitization to the hapten diphenylcyclopropenone (DPC). Every receptor here comes from a woman aged 60 to 75 with alopecia areata. Some clones in this sample may be carry-over from other donors' samples.

As regards this clonotype: Given a much more abundant clone one base away, this may be a read error. The chain links TRBV5-1 to TRBJ2-3; TRBD2 matches 11 bases. Trimming at V came to 4 bases and at J to 2 bases, leaving 9 bases not matched to a gene. The CDR3 has 17 residues. Germline CDR1 and CDR2: SGHRS and YFSETQ. The CDR3 nucleotides read TGCGCCAGCAGCCCGGGCGGGACTAGCGGACCCACAGATACGCAGTATTTT. This sequence encodes CASSPGGTSGPTDTQYF. Supplemented by reference TRBV5-1 and TRBJ2-3, the full variable domain reads KAGVTQTPRYLIKTRGQQVTLSCSPISGHRSVSWYQQTPGQGLQFLFEYFSETQRNKGNFPGRFSGRQFSNSRSEMNVSTLELGDSALYLCASSPGGTSGPTDTQYFGPGTRLTVL.

The sample holds many counts of this clonotype. The chain combines TRBV10-3 with TRBJ2-6, with D perhaps TRBD2 (6 bases). Germline lookup yields CDR1 ENHRY and CDR2 SYGVKD. The CDR3 extends over 14 amino acids. The germline V and J ends were trimmed by 8 bases and 1 base, with 9 bases remaining between them. DNA of the CDR3: TGTGCCATCGAGGAGGGGTCTGGGGCCAACGTCCTGACTTTC. It yields the protein CAIEEGSGANVLTF.

The chain has TRBV29-1 and TRBJ1-4; no clear D gene. This CDR3 is 12 amino acids long. Trimming removed 7 bases from V and 3 bases from J, with 9 bases in between. Germline values: CDR1 SQVTM, CDR2 ANQGSEA. The CDR3: CSAGHPNEKLFF. In nucleotides, the CDR3 is TGCAGCGCTGGCCATCCTAATGAAAAACTGTTTTTT.

Only a few counts were recorded for this clonotype. CDR3 residues: CSVEVVFPGAEAFF. CDR3 bases: TGCAGCGTTGAAGTGGTCTTCCCGGGGGCTGAAGCTTTCTTT. This chain connects TRBV29-1 to TRBJ1-1; a possible D gene is TRBD1 (5 bases). Germline assignment: CDR1 SQVTM and CDR2 ANQGSEA. The V and J ends lost 1 base and 6 bases respectively, with 15 bases between them. The CDR3 spans 14 residues.

This clonotype occurred many times. The CDR3 protein is CAIRRGSEETQYF. CDR3 nucleotides: TGTGCCATCAGGAGGGGAAGTGAAGAGACCCAGTACTTC. V gene TRBV10-3 combines with J gene TRBJ2-5, with D perhaps TRBD1 or TRBD2 (5 bases each). The CDR3 runs 13 residues. Germline V CDR1 and CDR2: ENHRY, SYGVKD. V lost 6 bases and J 3 bases, leaving 11 bases between the germline ends.